This T cell receptor beta chain was sequenced for a study of memory CD4+ T cells and cytomegalovirus serostatus (dated by TCRdb to 2018 to 2020). With regard to the full study: The roughly 35 healthy Belgian adults in the cohort included 9 who were CMV seropositive and about 24 who were CMV seronegative. To replicate a published TCR-based CMV serostatus classifier, the study sequenced CD4+ memory TCRbeta repertoires from a Belgian cohort whose cytomegalovirus serostatus was known. Beyond this particular receptor, the publication reports: For predicting CMV serostatus, the median bootstrapped AUC was about 0.96 using the original framework and 0.91 using a US-trained random forest. The original-framework classifier achieved a median bootstrapped AUC of about 0.94 with a 95% CI of 0.76-1.00 on the Belgian cohort. The results were read as suggesting that the CMV-associated TCR signature is, for the most part, present in the CD4+ memory repertoire. Of around 160 previously reported CMV-associated TCRbeta sequences, some 73 appeared in the CD4+ memory repertoires, each in one to five individuals. Only CD4+CD45RO+ memory cells were sequenced, in contrast to the original study, which included naive and memory CD4+ and CD8+ populations.

CDR1 SGHTA and CDR2 FQGNSA were looked up in the germline V gene. V ends up 5 bases short and J 7 bases short, with an unmatched junction base count of 7. The CDR3 contains 14 residues, cysteine and phenylalanine counted. Solely the CDR3 DNA is kept, with 42 bases framed from the first base. A note on this clone: It has no known antigen specificity. No much larger clone exists at a distance of one base, and base qualities are not known.

Genomic DNA was extracted from sorted cells with the Quick-DNA Microprep Kit. Amplification of TCRbeta DNA was done with the immunoSEQ hsTCRbeta kit, following the protocol from the manufacturer. TCRbeta libraries were sequenced on an Illumina MiSeq instrument. Processing in the source paper ran as follows. Once out-of-frame sequences had been removed, some 2 million distinct TCRbeta sequences were left, which works out to an average of about 71,000 per individual. Two values were used to score each individual: the count of some 150 previously reported CMV-associated TCRbeta sequences and the total count of productive distinct TCRbeta sequences. A beta-binomial model was reimplemented in Python, and scikit-learn random forests with default parameters were trained on data from the US cohort. Classifier performance on the Belgian cohort was reported as the median AUC with percentile confidence intervals calculated over 10,000 bootstrap iterations. TCRdb provides this immuneACCESS table in a form limited to in-frame rearrangements. Some clones are lacking; in checked studies, under half of them reflect an unresolved V gene, and why the rest are absent is not known. That table gives V, J and clone size, and the DNA gave D and trimming. The sample table records 50,000 to 65,000 clones; about three quarters of these occur just once. Around 1.5% of the sample is in the top ten clones.

Single viable CD3+CD4+CD8-CD45RO+ cells were sorted as memory CD4+ T cells on a FACSAria II. To determine CMV serostatus, a Roche Elecsys assay was used that detects serum IgG against CMV pp150, pp28, p38 and p52. After thawing, total CD4+ T cells were enriched by positive selection with CD4 magnetic microbeads. The samples came from a different study that was designed specifically to examine the CD4+ T cell memory repertoire. Peripheral blood mononuclear cells were isolated and cryopreserved according to standard operating procedures, and serum was stored at -80 degrees C. Staining used CD3-PerCP (BW264/56), CD4-APC (RPA-T4), CD45RO-PE (UCHT1) and CD8-Pacific Orange (3B5) antibodies, with Sytox blue excluding non-viable cells.

Source material: memory CD4+ T cells from blood. The chain employs TRBV7-2 and TRBJ2-2; TRBD2 lines up with 7 middle nucleotides. This receptor was taken from an adult in good health and CMV-seropositive. The base sequence is TGTGCCAGCAGCCCTCAGCGGGGAGGCGGGGAGCTGTTTTTT. This codes for CASSPQRGGGELFF.